This entry features one T cell receptor beta chain sequence. Authors' analysis steps: Amplification from reference gene primers served as the basis for estimated nucleated cell counts. Produced via immunoSEQ multiplex PCR; TCRdb's table is partial and in-frame only. That table supplies the V and J calls and clone size; D and trimming were determined from the DNA. Of around 42,000 clones listed, around 87% are singletons. This record belongs to a study of blood T cell repertoires in COVID-19. CDR1 is SGHVS and CDR2 is FQNEAQ in the germline V gene. There are 18 residues in the CDR3. The V segment lost 2 bases and the J segment 7 bases; nucleotides outside the gene matches: 10.

The receptor's source is a man under 40 with active or convalescent COVID-19. This chain connects TRBV7-8 to TRBJ2-2; 13 positions agree with TRBD2. The specimen was peripheral blood. DNA of the CDR3: TGTGCCAGCAGCTTAAAACTACTAGCGGGGGGGCCTCGCGGGGAGCTGTTTTTT. Residues: CASSLKLLAGGPRGELFF.